Following are 4 T cell receptor beta chains from one sample sequenced in a study of blood T cell repertoires in COVID-19. The assay was immunoSEQ multiplex PCR, and TCRdb's table has in-frame clones only and misses some. The repertoire has 45,000 to 50,000 clones, 75% to 85% of them found once; the top ten carry approximately 7.6%. Sequenced input: peripheral blood. The receptors shown here come from an older man in a cohort sampled during active COVID-19.

The chain has TRBV2 and TRBJ2-7; 10 bases are a match to TRBD1. CDR1 is SNHLY, CDR2 FYNNEI, per germline. The CDR3 has 15 residues. J gave up 0 bases and V 6 bases, and 5 bases lay outside the gene matches. DNA for the CDR3: TGTGCCAGCAGGGCATGGACAGGGGGCTCCTACGAGCAGTACTTC. Its translation is CASRAWTGGSYEQYF.

The V gene is TRBV12-5, the J gene TRBJ1-3; 8 bases align to TRBD1. CDR3 length: 16 residues. Germline trimming cut 4 bases from V and 6 bases from J; bases unmatched to any gene: 11. In germline, CDR1 is LGHNT, CDR2 FRNRAP. The CDR3 loop is CASGYYTGGNENTIYF. CDR3 coding DNA: TGTGCTAGTGGTTACTATACAGGGGGAAATGAAAACACCATATATTTT.

The CDR3 region is CARRATAEQYF. CDR3 bases: TGTGCCAGGCGGGCCACCGCCGAGCAGTACTTC. The chain is built from TRBV7-9 and TRBJ2-7, with a possible D match to TRBD2 (5 bases). In germline, CDR1 is SEHNR, CDR2 FQNEAQ (reference sequence). Trimming removed 9 bases at V and 6 bases at J, with 12 bases between. This CDR3 is 11 amino acids long.

The J gene is TRBJ1-5, the V gene TRBV7-9; 7 bases align to TRBD1. The CDR3 covers 13 residues. Germline CDR1 SEHNR, CDR2 FQNEAQ (reference sequence). The ends lost 8 bases at V and 6 bases at J; junction bases unmatched: 7. The CDR3 sequence: CASGGGRGQPQHF. CDR3 coding DNA: TGTGCCAGCGGAGGGGGCAGGGGTCAGCCCCAGCATTTT.